This T cell receptor (beta chain) was captured by sequencing in a study of T cells in Graves' hyperthyroidism and ophthalmopathy (dated by TCRdb to the late 2010s). Notes on the research overall: Peripheral blood was sampled at the time of initial diagnosis, prior to any treatment. A discovery cohort of around 98 patients, 43 with Graves' ophthalmopathy and approximately 57 with stable Graves' hyperthyroidism, was used to find distinguishing TCR V-J signatures. An independent validation cohort of fewer than 20 hyperthyroidism patients and approximately 17 patients who later progressed to ophthalmopathy tested prospective prediction of ophthalmopathy. The roughly 90 discovery patients were divided at random into training and test sets in a 7:3 ratio. The study also compared thyroid tissue and blood T-cell repertoires from several Graves' hyperthyroidism patients. Following sampling, methimazole starting at 30 mg daily was given to hyperthyroidism patients, and high-dose intravenous methylprednisolone was given to ophthalmopathy patients. TCR Vbeta CDR3 sequencing of 140 or so peripheral blood samples (fewer than 45 ophthalmopathy, around 80 hyperthyroidism and around 17 progressor patients) is reported in the paper. The investigation overall reported the following: In validation, progression to ophthalmopathy was predicted by the model with 70.59% sensitivity and 72.22% specificity, a median of around 5.9 months before onset. No statistical method was used to fix the sample size in advance, and group allocation was not hidden from the investigators. In cross-validation, a model built on a 13 V-J signature told ophthalmopathy apart from stable hyperthyroidism with over 85% sensitivity and roughly 82% specificity, and in testing the same model reached 80%/75%. Most expanded thyroid clonotypes (frequency above 0.001) were also detected in blood, a finding suggesting that blood repertoires may reflect thyroid immune responses.

There are many counts of this clonotype. The antigen this receptor binds is unknown. The sample holds no much larger clone one base away, and base qualities are not on file. Stable Graves' hyperthyroidism was defined as no progression to ophthalmopathy during 18 months of follow-up. The hyperthyroidism patients were between 18 and 65 years old and newly diagnosed, with a disease duration of less than 2 months. The study excluded patients with uncontrolled infections, other autoimmune diseases, pregnancy or lactation. Clinical symptoms, serum thyroxine and TRAb, thyroid ultrasound, and orbital computed tomography formed the basis for the diagnoses. PBMCs were isolated from more than 9 ml of fresh peripheral blood by Ficoll-Paque density gradient centrifugation. Trizol reagent was used to extract total RNA, and RNA quality was then checked on an Agilent 2100 Bioanalyzer. The TCR beta CDR3 regions were amplified from RNA transcripts. For the first round of RT-PCR on the TCR CDR3, the HTBI primer set was used together with the Qiagen OneStep RT-PCR kit. Libraries were constructed in a second round of multiplex PCR, after which size selection and purification were carried out. Paired-end sequencing of the libraries was performed with 100 bp reads on an Illumina HiSeq2000. The original methods were these. SOAPnuke was used to process the raw data, with reads discarded if the reads contained adapters or uncalled bases, had a mean Phred below 15, or lacked an exact constant-primer or identifier match. High-quality paired reads were merged with COPE v1.2.5, and unique nucleotide sequences were defined as clonotypes. Clonotypes were aligned to IMGT TRBV, TRBD and TRBJ reference segments using MiTCR v1.1. Analysis was restricted to V-J combinations with a frequency above 0.0001, which covered over 98% of repertoires. The TCS score was defined as the ratio of F50 (clonal expansion) to E x V (chaos), calculated using BLOSUM62-based TCRdist between CDR3 peptides within each V-J. Welch's t-statistics and random forest reduced just over 500 V-J features to under 15, which were used in a naive Bayes classifier (R e1071). TCRdb trimmed the raw reads at Q25, called clones with MiXCR and kept productive beta chains. Each CDR3 protein gets just one entry, which takes the most common genes and DNA from the rows behind it. Clone size and V and J calls follow TCRdb, not the original study. This sample comprises some 560,000 distinct CDR3 sequences, about 15% of them detected only once. About 7% of the sample is held by the ten biggest clonotypes.

As encoded in the germline V gene (reference sequence), CDR1 is GTSNPN while CDR2 is SVGIG. The CDR3 holds 15 amino acids from the cysteine to the phenylalanine. Of the read, only the CDR3 DNA is kept; its 45 bases are in frame from base 1. V loses 0 bases, J loses 5 bases, and the germline ends lie 17 bases apart. The chain joins TRBV30 to TRBJ2-7, with a weak D call of TRBD1 (5 bases match). Sequenced material: blood. The receptor was derived from a woman aged 25 to 39 with Graves' hyperthyroidism. The CDR3 corresponds to CAWSVGAMGWDEQYF. In nucleotides, the sequence is TGTGCCTGGAGTGTTGGGGCTATGGGTTGGGACGAGCAGTACTTC.